These 32 T cell receptor beta chains were all obtained from the same sample, sequenced in a study of Tregs in tolerant kidney transplant recipients (dated by TCRdb to the late 2010s). Libraries came from the immunoSEQ multiplex PCR assay. What TCRdb holds here is the immuneACCESS table cut down to in-frame rearrangements. Part of the clones is not present; checked against another copy, under half of the missing clones reflect an unresolved V gene, and the others are unexplained. This sample is represented by 240,000 or so clones; roughly 80% of them were singletons. The top ten clonotypes cover roughly 0.67% of the sample. The material sequenced was CD4+ T cells from blood. These receptor sequences come from a human donor in good health.

V and J are TRBV11-2 and TRBJ2-6, with a tentative D call TRBD1 (5 bases). The germline V gene has CDR1 SGHAT and CDR2 FQNNGV. The CDR3 runs to 17 residues. V lost 6 bases to trimming and J lost 0 bases, with 15 bases between them. In DNA form, the CDR3 reads TGTGCCAGCAGACCTATCGACAGCAGCTCTGGGGCCAACGTCCTGACTTTC. Its protein is CASRPIDSSSGANVLTF.

The table lists this clone with a count of one. J is TRBJ1-5 and V is TRBV7-9; TRBD1 is a possible D gene (5 bases). The V gene's germline CDR1 is SEHNR and CDR2 FQNEAQ (reference sequence). V lost 5 bases and J lost 5, with 10 bases in between. The CDR3 runs to 13 residues. The CDR3: CASSPGTDQPQHF. CDR3 coding DNA: TGTGCCAGCAGCCCCGGGACGGATCAGCCCCAGCATTTT.

The J gene is TRBJ1-4, the V gene TRBV7-6; TRBD1 aligns across 8 bases. The CDR3 runs 14 residues. Germline V gene lookup returns CDR1 SGHVS and CDR2 FNYEAQ. V lost 3 bases and J lost 5; bases outside the gene matches: 2. As DNA, the CDR3 is TGTGCCAGCAGCTTTCGACAGGGGAATGAAAAACTGTTTTTT. Residues: CASSFRQGNEKLFF.

The V gene is TRBV27, the J gene TRBJ1-2; possibly TRBD1 for D (6 bases). The germline V and J ends were trimmed by 6 bases and 7 bases, with 12 bases remaining between them. The CDR3 has 12 amino acids. The germline V gene has CDR1 MNHEY and CDR2 SMNVEV (reference sequence). CDR3 coding DNA: TGTGCCAGCAGCCGACAGGATGGTGGCTACACCTTC. Its protein is CASSRQDGGYTF.

The chain couples TRBV6-5 to TRBJ2-7; D gene unclear. This CDR3 has 13 amino acids. Trimming stripped 6 bases from V and 3 bases from J, with 12 bases between. Germline assignment: CDR1 MNHEY and CDR2 SVGAGI. CDR3 amino acids: CASSGPFHYEQYF. The CDR3 nucleotides read TGTGCCAGCAGCGGACCCTTCCACTACGAGCAGTACTTC.

This chain links TRBV7-2 with TRBJ2-7, with TRBD1 matching over 9 bases. J lost 4 bases, V lost 3 bases, and 7 bases had no gene match. Looked up from germline, CDR1 is SGHTA and CDR2 is FQGNSA. This CDR3 contains 15 residues. The CDR3 loop reads CASSFVQGARYEQYF. The CDR3 region has the DNA TGTGCCAGCAGCTTCGTACAGGGGGCGCGGTACGAGCAGTACTTC.

The rearrangement joins TRBV6-1 to TRBJ2-5; the D is unclear. Germline lookup yields CDR1 MNHNS and CDR2 SASEGT. The CDR3 runs 13 residues. The V end lost 3 bases, the J end lost 5 bases, and 10 bases lay between the germline ends. As DNA, the CDR3 is TGTGCCAGCAGTGACCGATTAGGCGAGACCCAGTACTTC. Translated: CASSDRLGETQYF.

This chain connects TRBV5-1 to TRBJ1-1; 8 bases map to TRBD1. Looked up from germline, CDR1 is SGHRS and CDR2 is YFSETQ. CDR3 size: 15 residues. V shed 2 bases, J shed 4 bases, and the junction held 7 bases outside the gene matches. The chain's CDR3 is CASSFQGASSTEAFF. CDR3 coding DNA: TGCGCCAGCAGCTTCCAGGGGGCCTCTTCCACTGAAGCTTTCTTT.

J is TRBJ2-7 and V is TRBV15; D might be TRBD1 or TRBD2, each matching 5 bases. In germline, CDR1 is LNHNV, CDR2 YYDKDF (reference sequence). This CDR3 is 13 amino acids long. V was trimmed by 4 bases and J by 2 bases, leaving 9 bases between them. The CDR3 loop is CATSKKGPYEQYF. In nucleotides, the CDR3 is TGTGCCACCAGCAAAAAGGGACCCTACGAGCAGTACTTC.

The chain employs TRBV29-1 and TRBJ1-5; D possibly corresponds to TRBD1 (5 bases). Trimming removed 4 bases at V and 3 bases at J, with 10 bases between. Germline values: CDR1 SQVTM, CDR2 ANQGSEA. This CDR3 comprises 13 residues. CDR3 protein: CSVVGADNQPQHF. The CDR3 DNA sequence: TGCAGCGTTGTTGGGGCGGACAATCAGCCCCAGCATTTT.

The V and J genes are TRBV5-1 and TRBJ2-7; TRBD1 aligns across 7 bases. Trimming cost V 4 bases and J 9 bases; bases outside gene matches: 13. Germline CDR1 reads SGHRS; CDR2 reads YFSETQ. The CDR3 is made up of 14 amino acids. The CDR3 spells CASSPGQPREGQYF. CDR3 nucleotide sequence: TGCGCCAGCAGCCCGGGACAGCCCCGTGAAGGGCAGTACTTC.

V usage is TRBV27 and J usage is TRBJ1-2, with a tentative D call TRBD1 (6 bases). V lost 6 bases to trimming and J lost 5 bases, with 16 bases between them. There are 14 residues in the CDR3. Germline CDR1 is MNHEY and CDR2 is SMNVEV (reference sequence). CDR3 amino acids: CASSLRGTPYGYTF. The CDR3 DNA sequence: TGTGCCAGCAGCCTCCGAGGGACACCTTATGGCTACACCTTC.

J is TRBJ1-2 and V is TRBV7-9; TRBD1 matches at 9 bases. The J segment lost 7 bases and the V segment lost 4 bases, leaving 16 bases of the junction unmatched. The germline CDR1 and CDR2 sequences are SEHNR and FQNEAQ (reference sequence). The CDR3 runs to 17 residues. CDR3 DNA: TGTGCCAGCAGCTCGTCCCGGGACAGGGAGGTTAGGACTGGCTACACCTTC. Translating gives CASSSSRDREVRTGYTF.

This chain joins TRBV4-1 and TRBJ2-1; D perhaps matches TRBD2 (6 bases). Trimming removed 3 bases from V and 9 bases from J, with 24 bases in between. The V gene's germline CDR1 is MGHRA and CDR2 YSYEKL. The CDR3 consists of 17 residues. This chain's CDR3 is CASSQETIGGGRTEQFF. The DNA for the CDR3 is TGCGCCAGCAGCCAGGAGACTATCGGGGGAGGTCGCACTGAGCAGTTCTTC.

With regard to this clone: Compared with germline, one end of the junction differs, possibly owing to a read error. The V gene is TRBV5-1, the J gene TRBJ2-1; 9 nucleotides line up with TRBD1. From germline, CDR1 is SGHRS and CDR2 YFSETQ. The CDR3 is 15 amino acids. The CDR3 region has the DNA TGCGCCAGCAACTTGGGGGACAGGGACTACAATGAGCAGTTCTTC. Protein product: CASNLGDRDYNEQFF.

The rearrangement joins TRBV27 to TRBJ2-7, with TRBD2 matching 7 bases. The V gene end was trimmed by 6 bases and the J gene end by 3 bases; junction bases not matched to a gene: 32. CDR3 length: 22 amino acids. Germline V gene data show CDR1 as MNHEY and CDR2 as SMNVEV (reference sequence). The CDR3 DNA sequence: TGTGCCAGCAGGTGTGTGGGGGGGACCCTAGGAGTGAGAAGAAGCCTAGGCTACGAGCAGTACTTC. Residues: CASRCVGGTLGVRRSLGYEQYF.

This chain links TRBV9 with TRBJ1-2; unclear D gene. The germline gives CDR1 SGDLS, CDR2 YYNGEE. This CDR3 contains 14 residues. V was cut by 4 bases and J by 3 bases, with 13 bases left in between. DNA of the CDR3: TGTGCCAGCAGCCCCTCGGGTTACGACTATGGCTACACCTTC. It translates to CASSPSGYDYGYTF.

The chain is built from TRBV11-2 and TRBJ2-1; 11 nucleotides align to TRBD2. Germline V CDR1 and CDR2: SGHAT, FQNNGV. V shed 5 bases, J shed 2 bases, and the junction held 8 bases outside the gene matches. The CDR3 is made up of 17 amino acids. The DNA for the CDR3 is TGTGCCAGCAGCGCCCCTAGCGGGGGGCCCCCCTACAATGAGCAGTTCTTC. It encodes CASSAPSGGPPYNEQFF.

The chain combines TRBV11-2 with TRBJ1-2, with D uncertain. The CDR3 runs to 12 residues. Trimming stripped 5 bases from V and 4 bases from J, with 8 bases between. Germline assignment: CDR1 SGHAT and CDR2 FQNNGV. In nucleotides, the CDR3 is TGTGCCAGCAGCACCACTCGCTATGGCTACACCTTC. Protein product: CASSTTRYGYTF.

The J gene is TRBJ2-2, the V gene TRBV5-1; 10 bases align to TRBD1. V trimming: 4 bases; J trimming: 6 bases; junction bases outside the gene matches: 6. The CDR3 runs to 15 residues. CDR1 SGHRS and CDR2 YFSETQ come from the germline V gene. Here the CDR3 reads CASSPGQGFPGELFF. As DNA, the CDR3 is TGCGCCAGCAGCCCGGGACAGGGGTTCCCCGGGGAGCTGTTTTTT.

This clone has more than one count but fewer than ten. V gene TRBV6-1 combines with J gene TRBJ2-3, with a weak D call TRBD2 (6 bases). The CDR3 extends over 13 amino acids. Trimming took 6 bases from V and 10 from J, leaving 17 bases between them. The germline V gene has CDR1 MNHNS and CDR2 SASEGT. CDR3 in amino acids: CASSPEEGWAQYF. As DNA, the CDR3 is TGTGCCAGCAGCCCCGAGGAGGGATGGGCGCAGTATTTT.

The J gene is TRBJ1-3, the V gene TRBV11-2, with 8 bases identical to TRBD1. Germline lookup yields CDR1 SGHAT and CDR2 FQNNGV. V lost 4 bases to trimming and J lost 4 bases; unmatched junction nucleotides: 12. There are 17 residues in the CDR3. CDR3 amino acids: CASSSPPGGYVGNTIYF. CDR3 DNA sequence: TGTGCCAGCAGCTCCCCCCCAGGGGGCTACGTGGGAAACACCATATATTTT.

V usage is TRBV19 and J usage is TRBJ2-7; the D is unclear. The CDR3 totals 14 residues. Trimming shortened V by 6 bases and J by 1 base, and 13 bases separated the two germline ends. In germline, CDR1 is LNHDA, CDR2 SQIVND (reference sequence). The CDR3, as DNA: TGTGCCAGTAGACCCCGACAAGGATCCTACGAGCAGTACTTC. This sequence encodes CASRPRQGSYEQYF.

This clone appeared a few times. This rearrangement joins TRBV6-5 to TRBJ2-7; no reliable D call. The germline CDR1 and CDR2 sequences are MNHEY and SVGAGI. The CDR3 runs to 14 residues. The V gene lost 4 bases and the J gene lost 5 bases, with 15 bases spanning the gap. In nucleotides, the CDR3 is TGTGCCAGCAGTTCCCGATTAGGAATGGACGAGCAGTACTTC. Translation: CASSSRLGMDEQYF.

A single count supports this clone. The chain links TRBV5-1 to TRBJ2-7; 9 bases align to TRBD1. This CDR3 contains 15 residues. Unmatched junction bases numbered 4, after V lost 0 bases and J lost 3 bases. Germline V gives CDR1 SGHRS, CDR2 YFSETQ. The chain's CDR3 is CASSLGTGAGYEQYF. In nucleotides, the CDR3 is TGCGCCAGCAGCTTGGGGACAGGGGCCGGCTACGAGCAGTACTTC.

In regard to this clone: Different DNA sequences within this sample yield the same CDR3. The chain couples TRBV6-5 to TRBJ2-1; 7 bases match TRBD2. Germline V gives CDR1 MNHEY, CDR2 SVGAGI. V lost 6 bases, J lost 7 bases, and 12 bases stayed unmatched. The CDR3 consists of 15 residues. The CDR3 loop is CASSYAGVTTNEQFF. Written as DNA, the CDR3 is TGTGCCAGCAGCTACGCGGGGGTAACCACGAATGAGCAGTTCTTC.

The J gene is TRBJ2-7, the V gene TRBV7-2, with D unclear. Germline V gene lookup returns CDR1 SGHTA and CDR2 FQGNSA. Trimming removed 1 base from V and 0 bases from J, with 10 bases in between. The CDR3 runs to 15 residues. The CDR3 bases are TGTGCCAGCAGCTTAGGGCCTCGCCCCTCCTACGAGCAGTACTTC. Translation gives CASSLGPRPSYEQYF.

The V and J genes are TRBV11-2 and TRBJ2-1; TRBD2 matches at 8 bases. Trimming at V came to 2 bases and at J to 6 bases, leaving 3 bases not matched to a gene. The CDR3 extends over 14 amino acids. CDR1 SGHAT and CDR2 FQNNGV come from the germline V gene. The CDR3 here is CASSLFREGNEQFF. The CDR3 DNA reads as TGTGCCAGCAGCTTATTTCGGGAGGGCAATGAGCAGTTCTTC.

V usage is TRBV7-9 and J usage is TRBJ1-2, with TRBD1 matching 8 bases. Trimming at V came to 4 bases and at J to 2 bases, leaving 12 bases not matched to a gene. Germline-derived CDR1 and CDR2 are SEHNR and FQNEAQ (reference sequence). This CDR3 has 17 residues. The CDR3: CASSSYRGDRSNYGYTF. Written as DNA, the CDR3 is TGTGCCAGCAGCTCTTATCGTGGGGACAGGAGCAACTATGGCTACACCTTC.

This chain connects TRBV4-1 to TRBJ2-7, with 10 positions matching TRBD2. Germline-derived CDR1 and CDR2 are MGHRA and YSYEKL. J gave up 5 bases and V 4 bases, and 5 bases lay outside the gene matches. The CDR3 is 14 residues long. This CDR3 reads CASSPLAGVHEQYF. Written as DNA, the CDR3 is TGCGCCAGCAGCCCGCTAGCGGGAGTTCACGAGCAGTACTTC.

This clone appeared once. The rearrangement uses TRBV7-9 and TRBJ1-2, with D hard to call. The V and J ends lost 3 bases and 1 base respectively, with 6 bases between them. Germline V gives CDR1 SEHNR, CDR2 FQNEAQ (reference sequence). The CDR3 totals 13 residues. CDR3: CASSFGNNYGYTF. The CDR3 nucleotides are TGTGCCAGCAGCTTCGGGAATAACTATGGCTACACCTTC.

The rearrangement uses TRBV6-5 and TRBJ2-7; 9 nucleotides align to TRBD1. This CDR3 region has 14 residues. V lost 6 bases and J lost 2; bases outside the gene matches: 5. CDR1 and CDR2 (germline): MNHEY, SVGAGI. In DNA, the CDR3 is TGTGCCAGCAGGTTCGGACAGGGGACCTACGAGCAGTACTTC. It is translated as CASRFGQGTYEQYF.